This entry lists 9 T cell receptor beta chains sequenced from one sample in a study of cytomegalovirus exposure and HLA in healthy donors (dated 2017 in TCRdb). Receptor amplification or capture employed the immunoSEQ multiplex PCR assay. The multiplex PCR relied on a mix of 60 forward primers for TCR Vbeta segments and 13 reverse primers for TCR Jbeta segments. This immuneACCESS table, as held by TCRdb, lists in-frame sequences with V and J called but not all clones. Of the missing ones, under half trace to an unresolved V gene in checked studies; the others have no known cause. Across this sample there are about 130,000 clones, with over 60% seen only once. The top ten clones comprise just over 1% of the sample. Specimen: PBMCs. Every receptor here comes from a human donor in good health.

The rearrangement uses TRBV19 and TRBJ1-1; D is possibly TRBD1 (5 bases). CDR1 LNHDA and CDR2 SQIVND come from the germline V gene (reference sequence). Trimming removed 3 bases at V and 0 bases at J, with 8 bases between. The CDR3 totals 14 residues. The CDR3 DNA reads as TGTGCCAGTAGTATGACAGCAATGAACACTGAAGCTTTCTTT. Protein: CASSMTAMNTEAFF.

The chain links TRBV4-1 to TRBJ2-1; D is undetermined. The CDR3 runs to 15 residues. Trimming stripped 4 bases from V and 0 bases from J, with 10 bases between. Looked up from germline, CDR1 is MGHRA and CDR2 is YSYEKL. This chain's CDR3 is CASSPTQSSYNEQFF. CDR3 bases: TGCGCCAGCAGCCCGACTCAGAGCTCCTACAATGAGCAGTTCTTC.

The chain carries TRBV2 and TRBJ2-7; D might be TRBD1 (6 bases). This CDR3 comprises 14 residues. Germline V gene lookup returns CDR1 SNHLY and CDR2 FYNNEI. Between the trimmed V and J ends, which lost 6 bases and 4 bases, there was a span of 16 bases. The CDR3 loop is CASSRSAGEYEQYF. The CDR3 DNA reads as TGTGCCAGCAGCCGATCTGCAGGGGAGTACGAGCAGTACTTC. Filled out from reference TRBV2 and TRBJ2-7, the complete variable domain reads EPEVTQTPSHQVTQMGQEVILRCVPISNHLYFYWYRQILGQKVEFLVSFYNNEISEKSEIFDDQFSVERPDGSNFTLKIRSTKLEDSAMYFCASSRSAGEYEQYFGPGTRLTVT.

The genes are TRBV28 and TRBJ1-3; D possibly corresponds to TRBD1 (6 bases). From germline, CDR1 is MDHEN and CDR2 SYDVKM. V gave up 7 bases and J gave up 0 bases, with 16 bases separating them. The CDR3 has 16 amino acids. The chain's CDR3 is CASTLTGVPSGNTIYF. CDR3 DNA: TGTGCCAGCACCTTGACAGGCGTCCCCTCTGGAAACACCATATATTTT.

The V call is TRBV4-2, the J call TRBJ2-5, with a weak D call TRBD2 (5 bases). The germline CDR1 and CDR2 sequences are LGHNA and YNFKEQ. Trimming removed 2 bases at V and 5 bases at J, with 9 bases between. The CDR3 length is 13 residues. In nucleotides, the CDR3 is TGTGCCAGCAGCCAAACTAGAGGGGAGACCCAGTACTTC. Translating gives CASSQTRGETQYF.

The chain is built from TRBV29-1 and TRBJ2-7; D remains unclear. The V and J ends lost 0 bases and 3 bases respectively, with 6 bases between them. Germline lookup yields CDR1 SQVTM and CDR2 ANQGSEA. There are 12 residues in the CDR3. CDR3 sequence (DNA): TGCAGCGTTGAAGAGGGCAGCTACGAGCAGTACTTC. Translating gives CSVEEGSYEQYF.

This rearrangement joins TRBV11-3 to TRBJ2-7; 7 nucleotides align to TRBD2. The V and J ends lost 2 bases and 3 bases, in that order; junction bases with no gene match: 4. This CDR3 spans 14 amino acids. Germline V gene data show CDR1 as SGHNT and CDR2 as YENEEA. The CDR3 is CASSLYASGYEQYF. Here the CDR3 DNA reads TGTGCCAGCAGCTTATATGCTAGCGGCTACGAGCAGTACTTC.

This chain connects TRBV6-6 to TRBJ2-7; a weak D match, TRBD2 (5 bases). The V gene lost 5 bases and the J gene lost 7 bases, with 15 bases spanning the gap. The CDR3 has 13 amino acids. The germline gives CDR1 MNHNY, CDR2 SVGAGI (reference sequence). CDR3 in amino acids: CASSQTLSGEQYF. The CDR3 DNA reads as TGTGCCAGCAGTCAGACCCTATCGGGGGAGCAGTACTTC.

The chain has TRBV4-2 and TRBJ2-2; 7 positions match TRBD2. CDR1 and CDR2 (germline): LGHNA, YNFKEQ. This CDR3 has 17 residues. Losses at the gene ends were 0 bases for V and 1 base for J; bases not matched to a gene: 5. The CDR3 DNA follows: TGTGCCAGCAGCCAAGACGGCAGCGGGATGAACACCGGGGAGCTGTTTTTT. Translation: CASSQDGSGMNTGELFF.